One sample yielded the 16 T cell receptor beta chains listed below, sequenced in a study of blood T cell repertoires in COVID-19. Repertoires were generated with immunoSEQ multiplex PCR, while TCRdb's copy carries only in-frame clones and drops some. Of 150,000 to 200,000 clones in the sample, about 85% are singletons; the top ten hold less than 3.5%. Sequenced sample: peripheral blood. The source is a human donor with acute or convalescent COVID-19. The donor label of this sample is uncertain.

The V call is TRBV5-4, the J call TRBJ2-1; perhaps TRBD2 as D (5 bases). The CDR3 is made up of 15 amino acids. Germline CDR1 SGHNT, CDR2 YYREEE (reference sequence). Trimming pared 2 bases from V and 8 bases from J, leaving 17 bases between. This CDR3 is CASSFKDWRHHEQFF. The DNA for the CDR3 is TGTGCCAGCAGCTTCAAGGACTGGCGCCATCATGAGCAGTTCTTC.

This clone was detected a few times. V usage is TRBV3-1 (or the pseudogene TRBV3-2) and J usage is TRBJ1-1; maybe TRBD1 (5 bases). V lost 5 bases, J lost 0 bases, and 13 bases lay in between. The CDR3 is 15 residues long. The germline V gene encodes CDR1 LGHDT and CDR2 YNNKEL (reference sequence). Here the CDR3 reads CASSSRAAMNTEAFF. DNA for the CDR3: TGTGCCAGCAGCTCCAGGGCCGCCATGAACACTGAAGCTTTCTTT.

The rearrangement uses TRBV18 and TRBJ1-5; no definite D call. Trimming took 5 bases from V and 4 from J, leaving 9 bases between them. CDR1 and CDR2 (germline): KGHSH, LQKENI. This CDR3 has 13 amino acids. CDR3 nucleotide sequence: TGTGCCAGCTCAGCCGACTGGAATCAGCCCCAGCATTTT. Translating gives CASSADWNQPQHF.

The gene calls are TRBV11-3 and TRBJ2-1; D is undetermined. Trimming stripped 5 bases from V and 7 bases from J, with 12 bases between. The CDR3 is 13 amino acids. CDR1 and CDR2 from the germline V gene are SGHNT and YENEEA. The CDR3 protein is CASSHPSENEQFF. The CDR3 bases are TGTGCCAGCAGCCACCCCTCTGAGAATGAGCAGTTCTTC. The variable domain in full, completed from reference TRBV11-3 and TRBJ2-1, reads EAGVVQSPRYKIIEKKQPVAFWCNPISGHNTLYWYLQNLGQGPELLIRYENEEAVDDSQLPKDRFSAERLKGVDSTLKIQPAELGDSAVYLCASSHPSENEQFFGPGTRLTVL.

This clone occurred once. The J gene is TRBJ1-3, the V gene TRBV4-1, with D maybe TRBD1 (5 bases). V gave up 0 bases and J gave up 13 bases, with 13 bases separating them. Per germline, CDR1 MGHRA and CDR2 YSYEKL. CDR3 length: 13 amino acids. The CDR3 nucleotides read TGCGCCAGCAGCCAAGAGGGGGGACCCTCAATATATTTT. Translating it yields CASSQEGGPSIYF.

The gene calls are TRBV9 and TRBJ2-2; the match to TRBD2 covers 9 bases. The CDR3 extends over 15 amino acids. The germline V gene has CDR1 SGDLS and CDR2 YYNGEE. After removal of 4 bases from V and 6 bases from J, the junction contained 7 bases not matched to a gene. CDR3 sequence reads: CASSPGTSIPGELFF. The DNA of the CDR3 is TGTGCCAGCAGCCCCGGGACTAGCATTCCCGGGGAGCTGTTTTTT.

V gene TRBV7-9 combines with J gene TRBJ1-4; TRBD1 is a possible D gene (5 bases). V lost 1 base, J lost 0 bases, and 6 bases lay in between. Germline lookup yields CDR1 SEHNR and CDR2 FQNEAQ (reference sequence). The CDR3 length is 15 residues. The CDR3 is CASSLVTATNEKLFF. The DNA for the CDR3 is TGTGCCAGCAGCTTAGTGACAGCAACTAATGAAAAACTGTTTTTT.

The CDR3 DNA reads TGTGCCAGCAGCTCGGGGTTTAAGGCTTTCTTT. Translated, it gives CASSSGFKAFF. The chain recombines TRBV7-9 with TRBJ1-1; D is undetermined. CDR1 is SEHNR, CDR2 FQNEAQ, per germline (reference sequence). The CDR3 is 11 amino acids. Trimming left V 4 bases short and J 11 bases short, with 11 bases between.

The J gene is TRBJ2-3, the V gene TRBV9; 8 nucleotides line up with TRBD2. CDR1 and CDR2 (germline): SGDLS, YYNGEE. The V gene end was trimmed by 2 bases and the J gene end by 1 base; junction bases not matched to a gene: 3. The CDR3 length is 15 residues. CDR3 amino acids: CASSVSAGGTDTQYF. The CDR3 nucleotides read TGTGCCAGCAGCGTGTCAGCGGGGGGCACAGATACGCAGTATTTT.

V and J are TRBV7-3 and TRBJ2-1; TRBD2 aligns across 7 bases. The CDR3 totals 16 residues. The V segment lost 0 bases and the J segment 5 bases; nucleotides outside the gene matches: 7. The germline CDR1 and CDR2 sequences are SGHTA and FQGTGA. The CDR3 spells CASSLTSRGVNNEQFF. In nucleotides, the CDR3 is TGTGCCAGCAGCTTAACGTCTCGGGGGGTCAACAATGAGCAGTTCTTC.

The chain carries TRBV5-5 and TRBJ1-1, with D unclear. Germline values: CDR1 SGHKS, CDR2 YYEKEE (reference sequence). V shed 2 bases and J shed 4 bases, with 15 bases lying between them. The CDR3 contains 15 residues. CDR3 in amino acids: CASSLPPGGSTEAFF. The CDR3, as DNA: TGTGCCAGCAGCTTACCGCCCGGTGGGAGCACTGAAGCTTTCTTT.

The gene calls are TRBV9 and TRBJ2-6; D is possibly TRBD1 (6 bases). Germline V CDR1 and CDR2: SGDLS, YYNGEE. This CDR3 has 19 residues. V lost 0 bases, J lost 0 bases, and 16 bases lay in between. CDR3 sequence (DNA): TGTGCCAGCAGCGTAGCTACAGGGAAGGGGAACTCTGGGGCCAACGTCCTGACTTTC. Protein sequence: CASSVATGKGNSGANVLTF.

The V call is TRBV7-2, the J call TRBJ1-1, with 7 bases lining up with TRBD1. The CDR3 totals 14 residues. Germline V gene lookup returns CDR1 SGHTA and CDR2 FQGNSA. The V segment lost 5 bases and the J segment 2 bases; nucleotides outside the gene matches: 5. The CDR3 region has the DNA TGTGCCAGCAGCAACGACAGGGTAAACACTGAAGCTTTCTTT. Protein product: CASSNDRVNTEAFF.

V gene TRBV19 combines with J gene TRBJ2-5; 10 bases are shared with TRBD1. Trimming at V came to 7 bases and at J to 5 bases, leaving 13 bases not matched to a gene. Germline V gives CDR1 LNHDA, CDR2 SQIVND (reference sequence). This CDR3 is 16 amino acids long. Here the CDR3 reads CASIGFMDRGLETQYF. The CDR3, as DNA: TGTGCCAGTATTGGGTTTATGGACAGGGGGTTGGAGACCCAGTACTTC. The full variable domain, in which reference TRBV19 and TRBJ2-5 provide the parts outside the CDR3, is DGGITQSPKYLFRKEGQNVTLSCEQNLNHDAMYWYRQDPGQGLRLIYYSQIVNDFQKGDIAEGYSVSREKKESFPLTVTSAQKNPTAFYLCASIGFMDRGLETQYFGPGTRLLVL.

This clone was counted between two and nine times. The CDR3 loop is CASSEPGGPRETQYF. CDR3 nucleotide sequence: TGTGCCAGCAGTGAACCGGGAGGGCCACGGGAGACCCAGTACTTC. The chain couples TRBV27 to TRBJ2-5; 8 bases are a match to TRBD2. CDR3 length: 15 residues. Germline V lookup: CDR1 MNHEY, CDR2 SMNVEV (reference sequence). V lost 5 bases and J lost 5; bases outside the gene matches: 10.

The V call is TRBV18, the J call TRBJ1-4; 7 bases fit TRBD1. Germline lookup yields CDR1 KGHSH and CDR2 LQKENI. The CDR3 has 16 amino acids. J was trimmed by 0 bases and V by 4 bases; bases with no gene match: 5. The CDR3, as DNA: TGTGCCAGCTCACAAGCAGGGGGTGCAACTAATGAAAAACTGTTTTTT. This encodes CASSQAGGATNEKLFF.